This T cell receptor (beta chain) was sequenced during a study of blood T cells in healthy people across ages. Study at large: Per two T cells, template switching captured roughly one barcoded beta molecule. Study results and limitations: Because sorting was not performed, PBMCs prevented conclusive naive versus antigen-experienced comparison.

The use of a sample-barcoded 5' primer and a J-beta primer mix characterized a second PCR of about 6 to 12 cycles. TCRdb independently ran MiXCR on the 5' RACE reads; one entry per CDR3 protein. This table has roughly 830,000 distinct CDR3 sequences, around 68% appearing once. This clonotype has a handful of counts. Its target is unknown. The CDR3 spans 15 residues. Germline values: CDR1 SGHTA, CDR2 FQGNSA. The ends were cut back, 4 bases at V and 8 bases at J, with 17 bases in the middle. The genes are TRBV7-2 and TRBJ1-4; perhaps TRBD1 as D (6 bases). The TCR was taken from a man aged 25 to 40 in good health. Material for sequencing was blood. CDR3 DNA: TGTGCCAGCAGCTCCGGGACAATCTCCCCCGAAAAACTGTTTTTT. Translated: CASSSGTISPEKLFF.